Shown below are 18 T cell receptor beta chains from a single sample sequenced in a study of T cell repertoires in cytomegalovirus infection. What these receptors recognize is not known. TCRdb ran MiXCR on the reads and lists one entry per CDR3 protein. The sample consists of about 830,000 distinct CDR3 sequences, 30% to 35% of them appearing once. Sequences were derived from cultured CD8+ T cells from PBMCs, sampled from culture after CMV antigen stimulation. The receptor set was obtained from a human donor in good health (CMV status not recorded). Some clones in this sample may be carry-over from other donors' samples.

In this sample, this clonotype turned up a few times. The chain combines TRBV12-3 or TRBV12-4 with TRBJ2-3; a weak D match, TRBD1 (7 bases). V was pared by 7 bases and J by 4 bases, with 21 bases between. There are 16 residues in the CDR3. CDR3 amino acids: CASILLEGANADTQYF. Here the CDR3 DNA reads TGTGCCAGCATCCTACTGGAGGGGGCGAACGCAGATACGCAGTATTTT.

The chain has TRBV7-6 and TRBJ2-3, with a weak D call TRBD1 (6 bases). The CDR3 is 14 amino acids. Trimming took 6 bases from V and 6 from J, leaving 16 bases between them. Germline-derived CDR1 and CDR2 are SGHVS and FNYEAQ. The CDR3 loop reads CASSDRSLVDTQYF. The DNA of the CDR3 is TGTGCCAGCAGTGACAGGTCACTTGTCGATACGCAGTATTTT.

In its sample, this clonotype was seen many times. V gene TRBV7-2 combines with J gene TRBJ1-5, with D uncertain. Deletions cut 3 bases from V and 0 bases from J, with 9 bases between. Looked up from germline, CDR1 is SGHTA and CDR2 is FQGNSA. This CDR3 contains 15 residues. CDR3 DNA: TGTGCCAGCAGCTTCGTTGACGGTAGCAATCAGCCCCAGCATTTT. Translating it yields CASSFVDGSNQPQHF.

This clonotype showed up just a few times. This sequence joins TRBV4-1 and TRBJ1-1; tentatively, D is TRBD1 (6 bases). Trimming removed 0 bases at V and 1 base at J, with 9 bases between. Germline V gene data show CDR1 as MGHRA and CDR2 as YSYEKL. The CDR3 spans 15 residues. The CDR3 coding sequence is TGCGCCAGCAGCCAAGAGGGGGGCCAGAACACTGAAGCTTTCTTT. Translated: CASSQEGGQNTEAFF.

CDR3 residues: CASSVRDRGPNEQYV. In nucleotides, the CDR3 is TGTGCCAGCAGCGTCCGGGACAGGGGGCCAAACGAGCAGTACGTC. The rearrangement joins TRBV11-1 to TRBJ2-7, with 12 bases lining up with TRBD1. V shed 5 bases, J shed 5 bases, and the junction held 7 bases outside the gene matches. The CDR3 is 15 residues long. Germline CDR1 and CDR2: SGHAT and FQDESV (reference sequence).

V gene TRBV6-5 combines with J gene TRBJ2-1, with TRBD2 matching over 7 bases. The junction had 7 bases not matched to a gene; V was cut back by 3 bases and J by 5 bases. CDR1 is MNHEY and CDR2 is SVGAGI in the germline V gene. The CDR3 loop spans 15 amino acids. The CDR3 protein is CASSYWRGFDNEQFF. CDR3 DNA: TGTGCCAGCAGTTATTGGCGGGGGTTCGACAATGAGCAGTTCTTC.

In its sample, this clonotype was seen many times. The chain combines TRBV6-6 with TRBJ1-2; 7 bases fit TRBD1. The germline V gene encodes CDR1 MNHNY and CDR2 SVGAGI (reference sequence). This CDR3 contains 12 residues. Germline trimming cut 7 bases from V and 3 bases from J; bases unmatched to any gene: 2. CDR3 DNA: TGTGCCAGCATAGACAGGGACTATGGCTACACCTTC. The encoded protein is CASIDRDYGYTF.

The J gene is TRBJ1-5, the V gene TRBV2; D is unclear. Between the trimmed V and J ends, which lost 5 bases and 5 bases, there was a span of 19 bases. CDR1 SNHLY and CDR2 FYNNEI come from the germline V gene. The CDR3 loop spans 16 amino acids. In nucleotides, the CDR3 is TGTGCCAGCAGTTCCTTCGGCTCGGGTCAGGATCAGCCCCAGCATTTT. Encoded protein: CASSSFGSGQDQPQHF.

In this sample, this clonotype turned up a few times. The chain has TRBV7-8 and TRBJ2-1; the D is unclear. CDR1 and CDR2 (germline): SGHVS, FQNEAQ. CDR3 length: 13 amino acids. V was shortened by 3 bases and J by 7 bases, with 10 bases between the two germline ends. CDR3 sequence reads: CASSFEGSNEQFF. As DNA, the CDR3 is TGTGCCAGCAGCTTTGAAGGGTCAAATGAGCAGTTCTTC.

V usage is TRBV27 and J usage is TRBJ2-7; the match to TRBD2 covers 7 bases. Trimming took 2 bases from V and 1 from J; bases not matched to a gene: 5. Germline CDR1 is MNHEY and CDR2 is SMNVEV (reference sequence). The length of the CDR3 is 15 residues. CDR3 nucleotide sequence: TGTGCCAGCAGTTTAAATGCGGGGGTTTCCTACGAGCAGTACGTC. This sequence encodes CASSLNAGVSYEQYV.

The sample holds many counts of this clonotype. The chain couples TRBV7-8 to TRBJ1-1; a possible D gene is TRBD1 (5 bases). Germline V lookup: CDR1 SGHVS, CDR2 FQNEAQ. The V gene lost 5 bases and the J gene lost 1 base, with 11 bases spanning the gap. This CDR3 is built from 14 residues. CDR3 coding DNA: TGTGCCAGCAGCCCGGTGGGGGGGAACACTGAAGCTTTCTTT. As protein: CASSPVGGNTEAFF.

This clonotype was seen just once. The chain employs TRBV7-6 and TRBJ2-3; weak D call: TRBD1 (7 bases). This CDR3 is 13 amino acids long. The germline gives CDR1 SGHVS, CDR2 FNYEAQ. V was cut by 8 bases and J by 4 bases, with 13 bases left in between. DNA of the CDR3: TGTGCCAGCCGGGCAGGGGGGTCAGATACGCAGTATTTT. This translates into CASRAGGSDTQYF.

In this sample, this clonotype turned up a few times. The chain employs TRBV24-1 and TRBJ2-1; 8 bases fit TRBD2. The germline CDR1 and CDR2 sequences are KGHDR and SFDVKD. CDR3 length equals 16 residues. V gave up 0 bases and J gave up 5 bases; unmatched junction bases: 5. Written as DNA, the CDR3 is TGTGCCACCAGTGATTTGTCGGGGGGGCTCCACAATGAGCAGTTCTTC. Encoded protein: CATSDLSGGLHNEQFF.

In its sample, this clonotype was seen a few times. This chain joins TRBV2 and TRBJ2-3; 9 nucleotides line up with TRBD2. Germline values: CDR1 SNHLY, CDR2 FYNNEI. Trimming took 4 bases from V and 4 from J; bases not matched to a gene: 6. CDR3 length equals 15 residues. The CDR3 loop is CASSVRKRGADTQYF. The CDR3, as DNA: TGTGCCAGCAGTGTAAGAAAGCGGGGGGCAGATACGCAGTATTTT. The variable domain in full, completed from reference TRBV2 and TRBJ2-3, reads EPEVTQTPSHQVTQMGQEVILRCVPISNHLYFYWYRQILGQKVEFLVSFYNNEISEKSEIFDDQFSVERPDGSNFTLKIRSTKLEDSAMYFCASSVRKRGADTQYFGPGTRLTVL.

This clonotype was detected a few times. This sequence joins TRBV9 and TRBJ1-1; no clear D gene. Per germline, CDR1 SGDLS and CDR2 YYNGEE. V lost 1 base and J 3 bases, leaving 7 bases between the germline ends. This CDR3 contains 13 residues. Here the CDR3 DNA reads TGTGCCAGCAGCGTACCAGCCTACACTGAAGCTTTCTTT. Translated: CASSVPAYTEAFF. Using reference TRBV9 and TRBJ1-1 for the parts outside the CDR3, the full variable domain is DSGVTQTPKHLITATGQRVTLRCSPRSGDLSVYWYQQSLDQGLQFLIQYYNGEERAKGNILERFSAQQFPDLHSELNLSSLELGDSALYFCASSVPAYTEAFFGQGTRLTVV.

A note on this clonotype: One end of the junction is discordant with germline, which a read error may explain. The genes are TRBV7-2 and TRBJ2-2; D might be TRBD1 or TRBD2, each matching 6 bases. This CDR3 contains 14 residues. The germline CDR1 and CDR2 sequences are SGHTA and FQGNSA. CDR3 region: CASNLDRGPGELFF. CDR3 coding DNA: TGTGCCAGCAACTTAGACCGGGGGCCCGGGGAGCTGTTTTTT.

The rearrangement links TRBV2 to TRBJ2-1; D possibly corresponds to TRBD1 (6 bases). CDR1 is SNHLY and CDR2 is FYNNEI in the germline V gene. The CDR3 covers 16 residues. Trimming took off 3 bases at V and 3 bases at J, with 15 bases between the two ends. The CDR3 protein is CASSDSTGIYYNEQFF. The CDR3 nucleotides read TGTGCCAGCAGTGATTCAACAGGGATTTACTACAATGAGCAGTTCTTC.

This clonotype was observed a handful of times. The gene calls are TRBV5-5 and TRBJ2-7; D call uncertain. Trimming pared 1 base from V and 4 bases from J, leaving 3 bases between. Germline loops: CDR1 SGHKS, CDR2 YYEKEE (reference sequence). The CDR3 consists of 11 residues. CDR3 DNA: TGTGCCAGCAGCTTGAATTACGAGCAGTACGTC. Its translation is CASSLNYEQYV.